This is a list of T cell receptor beta chains from one sample in a study of blood T cell repertoires in COVID-19. Data came from immunoSEQ multiplex PCR; TCRdb stores just in-frame clones and leaves some out. The table shows around 20,000 clones, with approximately 90% occurring only once. The sequenced material came from peripheral blood. The receptors originated from a human donor in a cohort sampled during active COVID-19. The donor label of this sample is uncertain. Both conserved end residues are trimmed from each CDR3. Each record gives: CDR3 length, D gene, V gene, CDR3 protein. D genes are given only for firm matches.

13 TRBD1 TRBV18 ASSLAGTGGYEQY
11 NA TRBV24-1 ATSDPLTYEQY
9 NA TRBV12-3/TRBV12-4 ASSFREKLF
11 NA TRBV4-1 ASSQDRGREQY
12 TRBD2 TRBV10-2 ASWGPGGIYEQY
12 NA TRBV9 ASSVDGSYNEQF
14 TRBD1 TRBV2 ASRKGGTGGHYGYT
11 NA TRBV27 ASRDPGKETQY
17 NA TRBV3-1/TRBV3-2 ASRGILVKGRSFLSEQY
12 NA TRBV6-6 ASRQQVDNQPQH
11 NA TRBV20-1 SASGRGRREQF
11 NA TRBV27 ASSLGPISEQY
11 NA TRBV12-3/TRBV12-4 ASSLWQNTEAF
11 TRBD1 TRBV6-5 ASSLGQSYGYT